This is a list of T cell receptor beta chains from one sample in a study of blood T cell repertoires in COVID-19. Method: immunoSEQ multiplex PCR; TCRdb's copy keeps in-frame clones and lacks some. The sample records some 300,000 clones, 65% to 90% being singletons. The sample consisted of PBMCs or T cells enriched from blood (not recorded which). Receptors were obtained from a man under 40 who had recovered from COVID-19. The CDR3 runs from the conserved cysteine through the conserved F or W. The D gene is left open where the match is weak. The listing skips clone size in some rows; elsewhere it reads once, few, many or a size class.

J gene | V gene | D gene | clone size | CDR3 DNA | CDR3 protein
TRBJ2-7 | TRBV28 | - | - | TGTGCCAGCAGTTTTGGGCAGGGAGGCGAGCAGTACTTC | CASSFGQGGEQYF
TRBJ1-3 | TRBV28 | - | - | TGTGCCAGCAACACCCGCGCCAAGCGGGGCTCTGGAAACACCATATATTTT | CASNTRAKRGSGNTIYF
TRBJ1-2 | TRBV19 | TRBD1 | - | TGTGCCAGTAGTAGTTGGGACAGGGGTTCTTATGGCTACACCTTC | CASSSWDRGSYGYTF
TRBJ2-1 | TRBV14 | TRBD1 | once | TGTGCCAGCAGCCAAGACAACGACAGGGGATTCGTTAGCAATGAGCAGTTCTTC | CASSQDNDRGFVSNEQFF
TRBJ1-2 | TRBV19 | - | - | TGTGCCAGTAGTCCGGACAGCCTCTATGGCTACACCTTC | CASSPDSLYGYTF
TRBJ1-2 | TRBV7-8 | TRBD1 | once | TGTGCCAGCAGCTTACGGCCCTTGCTGACAGGGAGGTATGGCTACACCTTC | CASSLRPLLTGRYGYTF
TRBJ1-1 | TRBV18 | - | - | TGTGCCAGCTCACCGAGTTATCAGGGCGGCACTGAAGCTTTCTTT | CASSPSYQGGTEAFF
TRBJ2-5 | TRBV18 | TRBD1 | - | TGTGCCAGCTCACCAACTGAGGGGGCAAGGGAGACCCAGTACTTC | CASSPTEGARETQYF
TRBJ1-2 | TRBV20-1 | - | - | TGCAGTGCCAAAATCCCCGGGGGCTACACCTTC | CSAKIPGGYTF
TRBJ1-2 | TRBV12-3/TRBV12-4 | - | - | TGTGCCAGCAGTTTGGGGGGAGGTGGCTACACCTTC | CASSLGGGGYTF
TRBJ1-2 | TRBV4-1 | TRBD1 | - | TGCGCCAGCAGCCCGGGGGCAGGGGGCAGTTATGGCTACACCTTC | CASSPGAGGSYGYTF
TRBJ1-2 | TRBV18 | TRBD1 | - | TGTGCCAGCTCCCGACAGGGTCTTTACTATGGCTACACCTTC | CASSRQGLYYGYTF
TRBJ1-1 | TRBV5-4 | TRBD1 | once | TGTGCCAGCAGCTTGGGACAGGGGGTGAACACTGAAGCTTTCTTT | CASSLGQGVNTEAFF
TRBJ1-1 | TRBV11-2 | - | - | TGTGCCAGCAGCACCGTGGAGATCCTGGGAGGGGAAGCTTTCTTT | CASSTVEILGGEAFF
TRBJ1-2 | TRBV7-9 | TRBD1 | - | TGTGCCAGCAGCCCTCGGGACAGGGGAACCGATAGAGGGTATGGCTACACCTTC | CASSPRDRGTDRGYGYTF
TRBJ1-4 | TRBV5-1 | - | - | TGCGCCAGCAGCACCAACCCCAGCCTAGGGAGAGAAAAACTGTTTTTT | CASSTNPSLGREKLFF
TRBJ1-1 | TRBV6-5 | TRBD1 | - | TGTGCCAGCAACCCGGACAGGGGTCGCGCTGAAGCTTTCTTT | CASNPDRGRAEAFF
TRBJ1-1 | TRBV12-3/TRBV12-4 | - | few | TGTGCCAGCAGAGTAGGAGGGGAAGCTTTCTTT | CASRVGGEAFF
TRBJ2-1 | TRBV24-1 | TRBD2 | - | TGTGCCACCAGTGATTTGCGCGTGCGGCGGGGGGCGTACAATGAGCAGTTCTTC | CATSDLRVRRGAYNEQFF
TRBJ2-1 | TRBV6-5 | - | - | TGTGCCAGCAGTTACTCGATGGGGGGGCTCTACAATGAGCAGTTCTTC | CASSYSMGGLYNEQFF
TRBJ1-6 | TRBV7-2 | - | - | TGTGCCAGCAGCTTAGGGGGCGCAGATAATTCACCCCTCCACTTT | CASSLGGADNSPLHF
TRBJ1-5 | TRBV7-8 | - | - | TGTGCCAGCAGCTTAGCGCGGCAGACGAATCAGCCCCAGCATTTT | CASSLARQTNQPQHF
TRBJ1-4 | TRBV6-5 | - | - | TGTGCCAGCAGTTACAGTCAGAATAATGAAAAACTGTTTTTT | CASSYSQNNEKLFF
TRBJ2-7 | TRBV2 | - | - | TGTGCCAGCAGTGAAGCGTCCCAGGGGCCGGGCGAGCAGTACTTC | CASSEASQGPGEQYF
TRBJ2-7 | TRBV6-6 | - | - | TGTGCCAGCAACGACCGGACATCCCACGCCTACGAGCAGTACTTC | CASNDRTSHAYEQYF
TRBJ2-4 | TRBV11-3 | - | - | TGTGCCAGCAGCTTAGGTGGGGCTCAAAACATTCAGTACTTC | CASSLGGAQNIQYF
TRBJ1-5 | TRBV12-5 | - | - | TGTGCTAGTACCTCCGGGGTGGACAATCAGCCCCAGCATTTT | CASTSGVDNQPQHF
TRBJ1-4 | TRBV30 | - | - | TGTGCCTGGGCCCCAGGGGCGGTCGAAAAACTGTTTTTT | CAWAPGAVEKLFF